This section outlines one T cell receptor (beta chain) sequence together with its context. No antigen is known for it. No much larger clone is present one base from it, and per-base qualities are unavailable. The data originate from a study of blood T cell repertoires in COVID-19 (TCRdb year 2020). About the full investigation: Samples from collaborators originated in the United States, Italy and Spain and spanned both the acute and convalescent phases of COVID-19. The samples were drawn from two sources: the first 160 participants of the ongoing ImmuneRACE study, and fewer than 1,500 subjects contributed by 6 global collaborators. Nearly every sample came with metadata listing a de-identified subject ID, COVID-19 status, age in years and sex. HLA class I and class II types, where available, came from metadata supplied by the sample provider rather than from assay-based typing. A freely available public database, intended as a resource for researchers studying the immune response to SARS-CoV-2, is where the repertoires were released. Subjects who had been exposed to COVID-19, were actively infected with it, or had recovered from it provided the deeply sampled blood TCRbeta repertoires that made up the dataset. The material from the prospective study consisted of cDNA or gDNA derived from T cells, B-cell-depleted T cells, or PBMCs. The paper as a whole reports these results and caveats: How much clinical and demographic metadata was included differed by source and by participant, and the metadata was provided uncurated.

Collaborating institutions collected whole blood in K2EDTA tubes following their own protocols. For TCRbeta analysis, collaborators shipped samples as frozen whole blood, isolated PBMCs, or DNA extracted from either of those sample types. The immunoSEQ Assay, a bias-controlled multiplex PCR, was used to amplify TCRbeta CDR3 regions from genomic DNA. On the authors' methods: The number of nucleated cells in each sample was estimated from the amplification of reference gene primers within the assay. To quantify the absolute abundance of each unique TCRbeta CDR3 rearrangement, sequence reads were collapsed and filtered. For each sample, productive Simpson clonality was calculated by taking the square root of Simpson's diversity index across productive rearrangements. TCRdb stores this immuneACCESS table with in-frame sequences only. Part of the clones is absent; in the studies checked, under half of the shortfall reflects unresolved V genes, and no reason is known for the rest. V and J calls and clone size are copied from that table; D and trimming were computed from the DNA. A total of approximately 120,000 clones appear in this sample, approximately 84% of them only once. In total, the top ten clones hold around 13% of the sample.

Including the terminal cysteine and phenylalanine, the CDR3 comprises 12 residues. Here the CDR3 DNA is all that survives: 36 bases in frame from base 1. Based on the germline V gene (reference sequence), the CDR1 and CDR2 sequences are SEHNR and FQNEAQ. V is shortened by 10 bases, J by 0 bases, and the region joining them spans 10 bases. Sequencing was done on a sample of peripheral blood. The clonotype originates from a human donor in a cohort sampled during active COVID-19. The rearranged chain carries TRBV7-9 and TRBJ2-7, with the D gene too uncertain to name. The sequenced DNA is TGTGCCACAGGCCCAAGCTCCTACGAGCAGTACTTC. Its protein is CATGPSSYEQYF.